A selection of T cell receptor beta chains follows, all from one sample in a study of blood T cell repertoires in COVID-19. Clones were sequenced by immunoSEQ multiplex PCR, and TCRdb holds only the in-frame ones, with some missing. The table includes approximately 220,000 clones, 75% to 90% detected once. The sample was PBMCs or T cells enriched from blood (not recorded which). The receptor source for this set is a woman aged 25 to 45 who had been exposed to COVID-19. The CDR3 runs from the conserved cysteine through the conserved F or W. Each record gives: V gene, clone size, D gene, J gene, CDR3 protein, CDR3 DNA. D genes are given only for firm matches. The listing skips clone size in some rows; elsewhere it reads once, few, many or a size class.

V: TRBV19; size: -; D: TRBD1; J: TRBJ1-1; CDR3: CASSMVQGAGAFF; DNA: TGTGCCAGTAGTATGGTACAGGGGGCGGGTGCTTTCTTT
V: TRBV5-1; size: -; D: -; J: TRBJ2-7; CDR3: CASSPREGYEQYF; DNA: TGCGCCAGCAGCCCCCGGGAAGGCTACGAGCAGTACTTC
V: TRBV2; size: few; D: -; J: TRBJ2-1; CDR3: CARGRGLYNEQFF; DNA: TGTGCCCGCGGCAGGGGCTTGTACAATGAGCAGTTCTTC
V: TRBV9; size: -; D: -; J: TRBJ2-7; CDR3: CASSAEGLHYEQYF; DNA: TGTGCCAGCAGCGCGGAGGGACTGCACTACGAGCAGTACTTC
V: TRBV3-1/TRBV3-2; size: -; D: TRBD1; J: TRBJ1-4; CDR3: CASSRGTVGFPGEKLFF; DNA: TGTGCCAGCAGCCGGGGGACAGTGGGTTTTCCTGGTGAAAAACTGTTTTTT
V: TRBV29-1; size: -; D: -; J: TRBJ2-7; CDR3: CSVESPGLKGSYEQYF; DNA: TGCAGCGTTGAATCGCCGGGACTCAAAGGCTCCTACGAGCAGTACTTC
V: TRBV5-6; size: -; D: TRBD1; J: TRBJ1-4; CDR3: CASSLRDRGATNEKLFF; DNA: TGTGCCAGCAGCTTGCGGGACAGGGGTGCAACTAATGAAAAACTGTTTTTT
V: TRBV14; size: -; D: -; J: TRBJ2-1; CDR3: CASRPGLYNEQFF; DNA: TGTGCCAGCAGGCCCGGTTTATACAATGAGCAGTTCTTC
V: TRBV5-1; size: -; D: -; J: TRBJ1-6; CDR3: CASSLDTKYNSPLHF; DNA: TGCGCCAGCAGCTTGGACACTAAATATAATTCACCCCTCCACTTT
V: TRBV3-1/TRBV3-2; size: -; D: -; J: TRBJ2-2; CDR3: CASSHRTNTGELFF; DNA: TGTGCCAGCAGCCACAGGACGAACACCGGGGAGCTGTTTTTT
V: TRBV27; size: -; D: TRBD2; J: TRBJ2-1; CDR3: CASSTLAGVYNEQFF; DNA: TGTGCCAGCAGTACCCTAGCGGGGGTCTACAATGAGCAGTTCTTC
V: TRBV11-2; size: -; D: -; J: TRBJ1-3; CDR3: CASSLSLGSSGNTIYF; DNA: TGTGCCAGCAGCTTAAGCCTCGGGAGCTCTGGAAACACCATATATTTT
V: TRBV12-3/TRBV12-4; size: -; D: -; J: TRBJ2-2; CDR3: CASSLRDTGELFF; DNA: TGTGCCAGCAGTTTACGGGACACCGGGGAGCTGTTTTTT
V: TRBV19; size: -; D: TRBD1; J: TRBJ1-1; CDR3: CASSKGTGGNTEAFF; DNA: TGTGCCAGTAGTAAAGGGACAGGGGGTAACACTGAAGCTTTCTTT
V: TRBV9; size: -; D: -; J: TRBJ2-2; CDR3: CASSVGGWGELFF; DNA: TGTGCCAGCAGCGTAGGCGGCTGGGGGGAGCTGTTTTTT
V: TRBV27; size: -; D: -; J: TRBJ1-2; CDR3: CASAQLAGTQRGGYTF; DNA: TGTGCCAGCGCCCAGTTGGCCGGGACTCAAAGAGGTGGCTACACCTTC
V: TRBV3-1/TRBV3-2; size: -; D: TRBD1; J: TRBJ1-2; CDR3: CASSPRQGRYGYTF; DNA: TGTGCCAGCAGCCCCCGACAGGGGCGATACGGCTACACCTTC